This TCR beta chain emerged from a study of blood T cell repertoires in COVID-19. Study-wide background: Acute and convalescent COVID-19 samples came from the United States, Italy and Spain. PBMCs, B-cell-depleted T cells, or T cells were the source of the cDNA or gDNA that made up the material.

In the original processing: Estimates of nucleated cell counts were drawn from the amplification of reference gene primers. Assay: immunoSEQ multiplex PCR; the TCRdb copy retains only in-frame clones and omits some. The DNA gave D and trimming, while V, J and clone size come from that table. There are some 56,000 clones in the sample; about 84% occur only once, and roughly 7% lies in the top ten. The V segment lost 7 bases and the J segment 1 base; nucleotides outside the gene matches: 3. This CDR3 spans 13 amino acids. Per the germline V gene, CDR1 is SNHLY and CDR2 is FYNNEI. The chain combines TRBV2 with TRBJ1-1; 7 bases map to TRBD1. Source material: peripheral blood. This TCR was recovered from a man aged 55 to 70 with acute or convalescent COVID-19. CDR3 in amino acids: CASIRQGNTEAFF. In nucleotides, the CDR3 is TGTGCCAGCATTAGACAGGGGAACACTGAAGCTTTCTTT.